Below are 31 T cell receptor beta chains sequenced from a single sample in a study of post-analysis software for immune sequencing data. Findings and limits, study-wide: Included in a set of roughly five TRBV segments more frequent in patients than controls were TRBV5-6, TRBV5-1 and TRBV20-1.

TCR beta cDNA libraries included unique molecular identifiers. MiXCR was run by TCRdb on the PCR reads, yielding one entry per CDR3 protein. The sample includes hundreds of thousands of distinct CDR3 sequences, about 40% of them seen just once. No antigen has been assigned to these receptors. Sequenced input: blood. The source of these receptors is a girl aged 10-17 years with multiple sclerosis.

The chain joins TRBV7-9 to TRBJ1-2; 11 bases fit TRBD1. This CDR3 spans 17 amino acids. In germline, CDR1 is SEHNR, CDR2 FQNEAQ (reference sequence). The V and J ends lost 2 bases and 5 bases, in that order; junction bases with no gene match: 10. The CDR3 coding sequence is TGTGCCAGCAGCTTAATTTCTATCCGGGACAGGGGGTATGGCTACACCTTC. It yields the protein CASSLISIRDRGYGYTF.

A remark on this clonotype: One end of the junction is discordant with germline, which a read error may explain. This chain connects TRBV7-7 to TRBJ2-1, with TRBD2 matching over 7 bases. The germline gives CDR1 SSHAT, CDR2 FNYEAQ (reference sequence). There are 16 residues in the CDR3. The CDR3 is CASSPGAGSSYNEQFF. The CDR3 DNA reads TGTGCTAGCAGCCCAGGAGCGGGGAGCTCCTACAATGAGCAGTTCTTC.

This rearrangement joins TRBV10-3 to TRBJ1-5; no clear D gene. The germline V gene encodes CDR1 ENHRY and CDR2 SYGVKD. Trimming removed 3 bases from V and 0 bases from J, with 6 bases in between. The length of the CDR3 is 14 residues. CDR3 DNA sequence: TGTGCCATCAGTGATCAGGTTAGCAATCAGCCCCAGCATTTT. Its translation is CAISDQVSNQPQHF.

This clonotype has a handful of counts. The rearrangement links TRBV7-9 to TRBJ2-3; D gene ambiguous. The CDR3 is 14 residues long. Germline V gene lookup returns CDR1 SEHNR and CDR2 FQNEAQ (reference sequence). V was shortened by 7 bases and J by 6 bases, with 17 bases between the two germline ends. CDR3 in amino acids: CASTPPRKPDTQYF. As DNA, the CDR3 is TGTGCCAGCACCCCTCCCCGGAAACCCGATACGCAGTATTTT.

The CDR3 DNA sequence: TGTGCCAGCAGCTGGGGACAGGGGGACGCTTTCTTT. Translation: CASSWGQGDAFF. The chain employs TRBV5-4 and TRBJ1-1; 11 bases line up with TRBD1. The length of the CDR3 is 12 residues. Losses at the gene ends were 3 bases for V and 11 bases for J; bases not matched to a gene: 3. CDR1 and CDR2 from the germline V gene are SGHNT and YYREEE (reference sequence). Looking up the rest from reference TRBV5-4 and TRBJ1-1 gives the full variable domain: ETGVTQSPTHLIKTRGQQVTLRCSSQSGHNTVSWYQQALGQGPQFIFQYYREEENGRGNFPPRFSGLQFPNYSSELNVNALELDDSALYLCASSWGQGDAFFGQGTRLTVV.

This chain connects TRBV12-5 to TRBJ1-2; 8 nucleotides align to TRBD1. Trimming removed 7 bases from V and 8 bases from J; junction bases left unmatched: 12. Germline CDR1 is LGHNT and CDR2 is FRNRAP. The CDR3 length is 14 residues. The CDR3 loop is CASDLQGGNKGYTF. For the CDR3, the DNA is TGTGCTAGTGATCTACAGGGGGGGAATAAAGGCTACACCTTC.

This clonotype was seen only a few times. The genes are TRBV29-1 and TRBJ2-1, with a weak D call TRBD1 (6 bases). V lost 4 bases, J lost 0 bases, and 13 bases lay in between. CDR3 length equals 15 residues. The germline V gene has CDR1 SQVTM and CDR2 ANQGSEA. The CDR3 DNA is TGCAGCGTTGCGCAGGGACAACGCTCCTACAATGAGCAGTTCTTC. As protein: CSVAQGQRSYNEQFF.

This clonotype occurred a few times. The chain joins TRBV12-3 or TRBV12-4 to TRBJ2-1; D is unclear. The CDR3 sequence is 16 residues long. The V gene lost 5 bases and the J gene lost 4 bases, with 18 bases spanning the gap. The CDR3 loop is CASSPEDRVLYNEQFF. The DNA of the CDR3 is TGTGCCAGCAGTCCAGAGGATCGGGTCCTATACAATGAGCAGTTCTTC.

The rearrangement links TRBV7-9 to TRBJ1-1; D remains ambiguous. Per germline, CDR1 SEHNR and CDR2 FQNEAQ (reference sequence). The CDR3 loop spans 13 amino acids. V shed 2 bases and J shed 3 bases, with 7 bases lying between them. This chain's CDR3 is CASSLIRDTEAFF. The CDR3 DNA reads TGTGCCAGCAGCTTAATCCGCGACACTGAAGCTTTCTTT.

The J gene is TRBJ1-5, the V gene TRBV20-1; 7 positions agree with TRBD1. After removal of 1 base from V and 2 bases from J, the junction contained 2 bases not matched to a gene. CDR1 is DFQATT, CDR2 SNEGSKA, per germline (reference sequence). The CDR3 runs 14 residues. In DNA form, the CDR3 reads TGCAGTGCTAGAGGTACAGGGGGCAATCAGCCCCAGCATTTT. Translation gives CSARGTGGNQPQHF.

The chain links TRBV29-1 to TRBJ1-6; 7 bases agree with TRBD1. The CDR3 has 12 residues. The V gene's germline CDR1 is SQVTM and CDR2 ANQGSEA. V trimming: 6 bases; J trimming: 7 bases; junction bases outside the gene matches: 3. CDR3 region: CSVQGTNSPLHF. The CDR3 nucleotides read TGCAGCGTACAGGGGACGAATTCACCCCTCCACTTT.

This clonotype has just a few counts. The V and J genes are TRBV3-1 and TRBJ2-5; perhaps TRBD1 as D (5 bases). CDR3 size: 16 residues. V gave up 1 base and J gave up 5 bases, with 17 bases separating them. In germline, CDR1 is LGHDT, CDR2 YNNKEL (reference sequence). CDR3 region: CASSQGQWRTGETQYF. Here the CDR3 DNA reads TGTGCCAGCAGCCAAGGACAGTGGCGAACCGGGGAGACCCAGTACTTC.

The rearrangement joins TRBV10-3 to TRBJ1-6, with a tentative D call TRBD1 (5 bases). This CDR3 is built from 13 residues. V lost 3 bases and J 11 bases, leaving 11 bases between the germline ends. Germline V gene sequence: CDR1 ENHRY, CDR2 SYGVKD. CDR3 amino acids: CAISDDRGPPLHF. CDR3 sequence (DNA): TGTGCCATCAGTGACGACAGAGGACCACCCCTCCACTTT.

The gene calls are TRBV12-3 or TRBV12-4 and TRBJ2-3, with a possible D match to TRBD1 (7 bases). The CDR3 extends over 16 amino acids. The V end was cut by 10 bases, the J end by 4 bases, with 24 bases between. The CDR3 protein is CATLLGGDRVADTQYF. DNA of the CDR3: TGTGCCACCCTTTTGGGAGGAGACAGGGTAGCAGATACGCAGTATTTT.

This clonotype was detected only a few times. In DNA, the CDR3 is TGTGCCAGCAGCGCTACAACAAGGTACAATGAGCAGTTCTTC. It specifies CASSATTRYNEQFF. The rearrangement uses TRBV9 and TRBJ2-1, with unresolved D. The CDR3 length is 14 residues. The V gene lost 3 bases and the J gene lost 4 bases, with 11 bases spanning the gap. Germline values: CDR1 SGDLS, CDR2 YYNGEE.

The chain carries TRBV18 and TRBJ2-3; D may be TRBD2 (5 bases). This CDR3 has 20 amino acids. Trimming stripped 0 bases from V and 0 bases from J, with 22 bases between. CDR1 is KGHSH and CDR2 is LQKENI in the germline V gene. In DNA, the CDR3 is TGTGCCAGCTCACCACCCCTTGGAGGTCGTCTCGCCCCTAGCACAGATACGCAGTATTTT. Amino acid sequence: CASSPPLGGRLAPSTDTQYF.

The chain is built from TRBV7-2 and TRBJ2-5; a weak D match, TRBD1 (6 bases). The CDR3 covers 15 residues. The germline CDR1 and CDR2 sequences are SGHTA and FQGNSA. V gave up 10 bases and J gave up 1 base, with 19 bases separating them. DNA of the CDR3: TGTGCCACTACTCCCCAGGGGACCGCCCAAGAGACCCAGTACTTC. Its protein is CATTPQGTAQETQYF.

The genes are TRBV12-3 or TRBV12-4 and TRBJ1-5; TRBD1 matches at 10 bases. This CDR3 is built from 16 residues. The ends lost 4 bases at V and 2 bases at J; junction bases unmatched: 5. As DNA, the CDR3 is TGTGCCAGCAGTTGGACAGGGGGTAGGCGCAATCAGCCCCAGCATTTT. Translated: CASSWTGGRRNQPQHF.

CDR3 protein: CASSPGEEAFF. Here the CDR3 DNA reads TGTGCCAGCAGCCCGGGAGAGGAAGCTTTCTTT. The rearrangement uses TRBV7-9 and TRBJ1-1, with no clear D. Germline V gene sequence: CDR1 SEHNR, CDR2 FQNEAQ (reference sequence). Trimming took 5 bases from V and 8 from J, leaving 9 bases between them. The CDR3 runs 11 residues.

The V call is TRBV12-3 or TRBV12-4, the J call TRBJ1-5, with D hard to call. This CDR3 is 14 amino acids long. V lost 6 bases and J lost 3, with 12 bases in between. CDR3 sequence: CASRSSRLNQPQHF. The CDR3 DNA reads TGTGCCAGCAGAAGCTCCAGGCTCAATCAGCCCCAGCATTTT.

V is TRBV7-2 and J is TRBJ1-1; D might be TRBD1 (5 bases). This CDR3 has 15 residues. Germline V gives CDR1 SGHTA, CDR2 FQGNSA. V dropped 5 bases and J dropped 4 bases, with 17 bases sitting between them. This CDR3 is CASSANRMGGTEAFF. The CDR3 coding sequence is TGTGCCAGCAGCGCAAATCGGATGGGGGGCACTGAAGCTTTCTTT.

The chain employs TRBV7-9 and TRBJ2-1; D is perhaps TRBD2 (5 bases). Between the trimmed V and J ends, which lost 1 base and 7 bases, there was a span of 14 bases. The CDR3 length is 15 residues. Germline V gene data show CDR1 as SEHNR and CDR2 as FQNEAQ (reference sequence). The CDR3 sequence is CASSLEGSVGNEQFF. CDR3 DNA sequence: TGTGCCAGCAGCTTAGAGGGTAGCGTAGGAAATGAGCAGTTCTTC.

This chain uses TRBV7-9 with TRBJ2-1; possibly TRBD1 or TRBD2 for D (5 bases each). Trimming removed 7 bases from V and 3 bases from J, with 13 bases in between. In germline, CDR1 is SEHNR, CDR2 FQNEAQ (reference sequence). The CDR3 totals 14 residues. CDR3 sequence: CASTIARGYNEQFF. The CDR3 coding sequence is TGTGCCAGCACCATAGCGAGGGGCTACAATGAGCAGTTCTTC.

The chain employs TRBV7-2 and TRBJ2-7; D is undetermined. Germline values: CDR1 SGHTA, CDR2 FQGNSA. V lost 4 bases to trimming and J lost 0 bases, with 25 bases between them. The CDR3 length is 19 residues. The CDR3 spells CASSSRGYSRSYSSYEQYF. CDR3 nucleotides: TGTGCCAGCAGCTCCCGTGGCTACAGCAGAAGTTATAGCTCCTACGAGCAGTACTTC.

This sequence joins TRBV10-3 and TRBJ2-1; D is perhaps TRBD2 (6 bases). V was cut by 5 bases and J by 7 bases, with 12 bases left in between. The CDR3 totals 13 residues. Germline V gene data show CDR1 as ENHRY and CDR2 as SYGVKD. CDR3 sequence reads: CAISSSEGNEQFF. The CDR3 DNA sequence: TGTGCCATCAGTTCCTCGGAGGGAAATGAGCAGTTCTTC.

In its sample, this clonotype was seen once. The gene calls are TRBV3-1 and TRBJ1-2; D gene ambiguous. CDR3 length equals 15 residues. V lost 0 bases to trimming and J lost 8 bases, with 16 bases between them. Looked up from germline, CDR1 is LGHDT and CDR2 is YNNKEL (reference sequence). In DNA form, the CDR3 reads TGTGCCAGCAGCCAAGAGTCAAGCGCCTCTAGCGGCTACACCTTC. It translates to CASSQESSASSGYTF.

The rearrangement uses TRBV29-1 and TRBJ2-7, with D perhaps being TRBD1 or TRBD2 (5 bases each). V lost 6 bases and J lost 2, with 8 bases in between. The CDR3 consists of 11 residues. The germline V gene encodes CDR1 SQVTM and CDR2 ANQGSEA. This CDR3 is CSVGTTYEQYF. The CDR3, as DNA: TGCAGCGTGGGGACCACCTACGAGCAGTACTTC.

This clonotype has only a few counts. The chain is built from TRBV5-1 and TRBJ2-4; D gene ambiguous. V lost 0 bases, J lost 8 bases, and 12 bases lay in between. This CDR3 spans 14 amino acids. Germline V gene sequence: CDR1 SGHRS, CDR2 YFSETQ. DNA of the CDR3: TGCGCCAGCAGCTTGGCCGATGAAACGGACATTCAGTACTTC. It specifies CASSLADETDIQYF.

This clonotype was recorded a few times. V usage is TRBV28 and J usage is TRBJ1-1; tentative D call: TRBD1 (6 bases). Trimming left V 7 bases short and J 1 base short, with 10 bases between. Germline assignment: CDR1 MDHEN and CDR2 SYDVKM. CDR3 length: 13 amino acids. The CDR3 region is CASILQGNTEAFF. As DNA, the CDR3 is TGTGCCAGCATCCTACAGGGGAACACTGAAGCTTTCTTT.

This sequence joins TRBV2 and TRBJ1-5; possibly TRBD1 for D (5 bases). V lost 8 bases, J lost 2 bases, and 13 bases lay in between. The CDR3 loop spans 14 amino acids. Germline lookup yields CDR1 SNHLY and CDR2 FYNNEI. DNA of the CDR3: TGTGCCAGCTGGGACGGTGGAGGCAATCAGCCCCAGCATTTT. This encodes CASWDGGGNQPQHF. The full variable domain, with the rest looked up from reference TRBV2 and TRBJ1-5, is EPEVTQTPSHQVTQMGQEVILRCVPISNHLYFYWYRQILGQKVEFLVSFYNNEISEKSEIFDDQFSVERPDGSNFTLKIRSTKLEDSAMYFCASWDGGGNQPQHFGDGTRLSIL.

This clonotype was detected a few times. The chain employs TRBV28 and TRBJ2-1; D unclear. CDR1 is MDHEN and CDR2 is SYDVKM in the germline V gene. Trimming pared 4 bases from V and 8 bases from J, leaving 9 bases between. The CDR3 spans 12 residues. The CDR3 protein is CASSSPFYEQFF. The DNA of the CDR3 is TGTGCCAGCAGTTCCCCCTTCTATGAGCAGTTCTTC.